The clone carrying this T cell receptor beta chain has a handful of counts. Its antigen remains unidentified. Every sample gave at least 5.5 micrograms of total RNA when it was extracted. The data were obtained in a study of blood T cells in healthy people across ages. V shed 3 bases and J shed 3 bases, with 12 bases lying between them. CDR3 length: 14 amino acids. Germline V gene lookup returns CDR1 MNHEY and CDR2 SMNVEV (reference sequence). For the second PCR, which ran for roughly 6 to 12 cycles, a sample-barcoded 5' primer and a J-beta primer mix were used. A single record per CDR3 protein comes from TCRdb applying MiXCR to the 5' RACE reads. The table lists some 1.5 million distinct CDR3 sequences, 28% of them singletons. Findings and caveats of the study: It was the long-lived donors that had more naive CD4+ cells and higher diversity than aged donors. Getting older went along with TCR beta diversity per million T cells dropping roughly linearly.

The receptor was isolated from a woman between 25 and 40 years old in good health. This rearrangement joins TRBV27 to TRBJ2-7, with D perhaps TRBD2 (5 bases). Sequenced material: blood. The CDR3 protein is CASSFQAGYYEQYF. DNA of the CDR3: TGTGCCAGCAGTTTTCAGGCGGGTTACTACGAGCAGTACTTC.